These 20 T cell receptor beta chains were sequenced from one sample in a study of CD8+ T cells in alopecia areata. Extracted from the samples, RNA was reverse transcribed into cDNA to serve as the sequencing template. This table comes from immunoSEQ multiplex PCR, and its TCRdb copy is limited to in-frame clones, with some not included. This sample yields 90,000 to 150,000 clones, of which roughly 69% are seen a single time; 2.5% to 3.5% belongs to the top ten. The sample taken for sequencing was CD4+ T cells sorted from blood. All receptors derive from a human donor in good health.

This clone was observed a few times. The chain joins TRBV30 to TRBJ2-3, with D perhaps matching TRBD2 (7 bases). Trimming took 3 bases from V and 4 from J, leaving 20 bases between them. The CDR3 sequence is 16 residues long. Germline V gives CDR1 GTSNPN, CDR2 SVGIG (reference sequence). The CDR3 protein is CAWSGLWGGASDTQYF. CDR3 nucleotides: TGTGCCTGGAGCGGCTTATGGGGGGGCGCGTCAGATACGCAGTATTTT.

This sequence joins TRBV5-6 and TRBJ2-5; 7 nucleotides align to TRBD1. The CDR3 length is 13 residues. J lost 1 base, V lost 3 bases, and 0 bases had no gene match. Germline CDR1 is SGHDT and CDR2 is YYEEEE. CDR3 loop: CASSWTGQETQYF. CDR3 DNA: TGTGCCAGCAGCTGGACAGGCCAAGAGACCCAGTACTTC.

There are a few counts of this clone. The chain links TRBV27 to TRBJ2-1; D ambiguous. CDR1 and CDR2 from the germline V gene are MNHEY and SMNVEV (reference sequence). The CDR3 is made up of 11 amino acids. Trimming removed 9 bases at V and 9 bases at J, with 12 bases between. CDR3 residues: CASTTGGEQFF. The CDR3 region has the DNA TGTGCCAGTACGACGGGCGGTGAGCAGTTCTTC.

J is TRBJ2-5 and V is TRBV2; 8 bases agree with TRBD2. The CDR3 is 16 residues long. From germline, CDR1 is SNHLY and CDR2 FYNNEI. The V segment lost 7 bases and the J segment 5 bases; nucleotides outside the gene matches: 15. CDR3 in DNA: TGTGCCAGCACCGAGGGTGGGCGGGGGGCTTCGGAGACCCAGTACTTC. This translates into CASTEGGRGASETQYF.

The CDR3 nucleotides are TGCAGCGTTGACGAGGGAACCCTTAAGGACTATGGCTACACCTTC. It encodes CSVDEGTLKDYGYTF. This chain connects TRBV29-1 to TRBJ1-2; the D is unclear. V was trimmed by 3 bases and J by 3 bases, leaving 17 bases between them. CDR1 SQVTM and CDR2 ANQGSEA come from the germline V gene. CDR3 length equals 15 residues.

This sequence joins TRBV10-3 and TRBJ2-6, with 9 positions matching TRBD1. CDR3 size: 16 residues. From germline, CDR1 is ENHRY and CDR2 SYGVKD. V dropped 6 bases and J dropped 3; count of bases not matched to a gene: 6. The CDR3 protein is CAISGQGTGGANVLTF. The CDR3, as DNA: TGTGCCATCAGCGGACAGGGGACAGGTGGGGCCAACGTCCTGACTTTC.

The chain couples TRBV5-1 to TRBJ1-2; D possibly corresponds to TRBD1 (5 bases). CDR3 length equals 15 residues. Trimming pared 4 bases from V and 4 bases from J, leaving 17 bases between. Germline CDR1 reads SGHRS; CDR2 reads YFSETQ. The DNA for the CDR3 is TGCGCCAGCAGCCCGTCACTGGGGGTAGTCTATGGCTACACCTTC. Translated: CASSPSLGVVYGYTF.

This chain's CDR3 is CAWRKQGIGSPLHF. For the CDR3, the DNA is TGTGCCTGGCGTAAACAGGGAATTGGTTCACCCCTCCACTTT. The chain employs TRBV30 and TRBJ1-6, with D maybe TRBD1 (6 bases). This CDR3 region has 14 residues. Germline V gene sequence: CDR1 GTSNPN, CDR2 SVGIG (reference sequence). V lost 5 bases and J 9 bases, leaving 17 bases between the germline ends.

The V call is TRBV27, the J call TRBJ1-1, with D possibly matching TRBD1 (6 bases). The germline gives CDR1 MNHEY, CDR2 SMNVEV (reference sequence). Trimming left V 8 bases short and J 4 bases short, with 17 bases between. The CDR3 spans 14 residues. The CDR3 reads CASGNRDGSTEAFF. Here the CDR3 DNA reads TGTGCCAGCGGAAACAGGGATGGGAGCACTGAAGCTTTCTTT.

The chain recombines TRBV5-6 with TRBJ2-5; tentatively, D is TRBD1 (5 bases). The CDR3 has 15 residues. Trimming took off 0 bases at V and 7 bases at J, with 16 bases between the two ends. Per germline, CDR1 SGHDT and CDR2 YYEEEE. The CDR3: CASSLGFAVQGTQYF. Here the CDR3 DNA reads TGTGCCAGCAGCTTGGGTTTCGCCGTCCAGGGGACCCAGTACTTC. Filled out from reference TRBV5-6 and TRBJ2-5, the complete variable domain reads DAGVTQSPTHLIKTRGQQVTLRCSPKSGHDTVSWYQQALGQGPQFIFQYYEEEERQRGNFPDRFSGHQFPNYSSELNVNALLLGDSALYLCASSLGFAVQGTQYFGPGTRLLVL.

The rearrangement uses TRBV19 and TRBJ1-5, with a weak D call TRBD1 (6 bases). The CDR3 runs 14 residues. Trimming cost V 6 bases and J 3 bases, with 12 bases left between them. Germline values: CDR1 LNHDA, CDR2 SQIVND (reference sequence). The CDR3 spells CASREGGSNQPQHF. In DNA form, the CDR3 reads TGTGCCAGTAGGGAAGGGGGGTCCAATCAGCCCCAGCATTTT.

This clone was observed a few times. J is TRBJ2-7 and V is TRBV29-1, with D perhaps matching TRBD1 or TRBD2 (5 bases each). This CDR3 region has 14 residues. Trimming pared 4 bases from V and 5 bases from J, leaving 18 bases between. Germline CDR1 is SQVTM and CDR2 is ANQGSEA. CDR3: CSVGTGTLGDEQYF. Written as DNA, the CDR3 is TGCAGCGTTGGAACCGGGACCCTTGGTGACGAGCAGTACTTC.

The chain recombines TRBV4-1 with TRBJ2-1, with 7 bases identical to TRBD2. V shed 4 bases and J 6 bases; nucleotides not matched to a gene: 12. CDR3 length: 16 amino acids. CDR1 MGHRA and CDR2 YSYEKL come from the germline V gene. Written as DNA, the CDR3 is TGCGCCAGCAGCCCCCCCTACGGGACTACCCTCAATGAGCAGTTCTTC. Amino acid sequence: CASSPPYGTTLNEQFF.

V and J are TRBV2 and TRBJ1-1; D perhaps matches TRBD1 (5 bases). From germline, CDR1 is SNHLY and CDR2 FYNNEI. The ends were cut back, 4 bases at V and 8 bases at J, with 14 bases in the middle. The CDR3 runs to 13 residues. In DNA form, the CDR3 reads TGTGCCAGCAGTGGTTCTTGGGGGTTAGAAGCTTTCTTT. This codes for CASSGSWGLEAFF.

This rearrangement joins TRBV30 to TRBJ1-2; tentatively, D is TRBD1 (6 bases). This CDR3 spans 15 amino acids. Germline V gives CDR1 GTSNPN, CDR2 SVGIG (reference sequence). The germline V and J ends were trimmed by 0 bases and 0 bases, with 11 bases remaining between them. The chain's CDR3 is CAWSVWEGANYGYTF. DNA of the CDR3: TGTGCCTGGAGTGTATGGGAGGGGGCTAACTATGGCTACACCTTC. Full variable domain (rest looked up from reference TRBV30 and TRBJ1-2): SQTIHQWPATLVQPVGSPLSLECTVEGTSNPNLYWYRQAAGRGLQLLFYSVGIGQISSEVPQNLSASRPQDRQFILSSKKLLLSDSGFYLCAWSVWEGANYGYTFGSGTRLTVV.

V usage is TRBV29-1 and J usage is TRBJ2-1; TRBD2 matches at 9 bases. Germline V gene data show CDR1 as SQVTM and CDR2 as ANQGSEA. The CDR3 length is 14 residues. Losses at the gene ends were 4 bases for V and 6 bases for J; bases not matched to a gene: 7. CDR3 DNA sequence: TGCAGCGTTGTCGTACGCGGGGGGGTCAATGAGCAGTTCTTC. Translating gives CSVVVRGGVNEQFF.

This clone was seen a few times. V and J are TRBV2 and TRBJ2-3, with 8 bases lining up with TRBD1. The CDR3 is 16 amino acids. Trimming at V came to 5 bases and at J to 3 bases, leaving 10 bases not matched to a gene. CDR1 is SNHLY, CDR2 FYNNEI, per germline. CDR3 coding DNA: TGTGCCAGCAGTCTCATCGACAGGGGTAGGACAGATACGCAGTATTTT. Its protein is CASSLIDRGRTDTQYF.

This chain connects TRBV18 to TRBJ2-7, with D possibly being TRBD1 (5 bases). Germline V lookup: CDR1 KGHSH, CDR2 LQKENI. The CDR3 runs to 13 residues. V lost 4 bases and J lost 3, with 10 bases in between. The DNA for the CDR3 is TGTGCCAGCTCACTTGGGGCAGACTACGAGCAGTACTTC. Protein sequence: CASSLGADYEQYF.

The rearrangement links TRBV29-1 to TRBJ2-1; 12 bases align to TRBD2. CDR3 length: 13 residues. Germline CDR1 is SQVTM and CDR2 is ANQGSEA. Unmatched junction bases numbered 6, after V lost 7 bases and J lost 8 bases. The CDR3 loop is CSASSGGADEQFF. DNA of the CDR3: TGCAGCGCATCTAGCGGGGGGGCCGATGAGCAGTTCTTC.

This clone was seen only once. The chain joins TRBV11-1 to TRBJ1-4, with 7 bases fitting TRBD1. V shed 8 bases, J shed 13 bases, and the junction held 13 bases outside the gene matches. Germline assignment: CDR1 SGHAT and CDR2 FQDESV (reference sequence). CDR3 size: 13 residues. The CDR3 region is CASVRTGDYGLFF. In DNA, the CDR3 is TGTGCCAGCGTAAGGACAGGAGATTATGGACTGTTTTTT.